This T cell receptor beta chain stems from a study of cytomegalovirus exposure and HLA in healthy donors. Overall study results and limits: Donors belonging to an Asian-associated ancestry cluster reportedly showed fewer N-insertions in productive TCRs than the 666-donor mean, according to what a later analysis found.

It was with 60 Vbeta and 13 Jbeta primers that the PCR ran. In the authors' workflow: Some 9.9 million of 75 million to 85 million unique TCR beta chains were shared, per a later count. Profiling relied on immunoSEQ multiplex PCR, and the TCRdb table lists in-frame clones only, not all of them. The DNA was the basis for D and trimming; V, J and clone size are from that table. There are around 61,000 clones in the sample; 70% to 90% occur only once, and about 1.6% lies in the top ten. Notes on this clone: Its specificity is not known.

Sequencing was performed on PBMCs. The receptor was derived from a man in his thirties or forties in good health and CMV-seropositive.

The CDR3 region is CASSQDRDFGSYEQYF. The CDR3 nucleotides read TGCGCCAGCAGCCAAGATCGAGACTTTGGCTCCTACGAGCAGTACTTC. This chain connects TRBV4-3 to TRBJ2-7, with no clear D. V was shortened by 0 bases and J by 0 bases, with 12 bases between the two germline ends. The CDR3 is 16 residues long. The germline CDR1 and CDR2 sequences are LGHNA and YSLEER.